The sequence of this TCR beta chain was determined in a study of T cells in Graves' hyperthyroidism and ophthalmopathy. The table lists this clonotype with a few counts. Template material for amplifying TCR beta CDR3 regions consisted of RNA transcripts. Researchers ran a first-round RT-PCR on the TCR CDR3 using the HTBI primer set. MiXCR, run by TCRdb on the multiplex PCR reads, gives a single entry per CDR3 protein. The data contain 530,000 or so distinct CDR3 sequences, about 24% of them singletons. The CDR3 totals 13 residues. Trimming took off 7 bases at V and 7 bases at J, with 14 bases between the two ends. CDR1 and CDR2 from the germline V gene are MNHEY and SMNVEV (reference sequence).

This chain connects TRBV27 to TRBJ2-4; no clear D. The TCR was taken from a woman aged 25-40 years with Graves' ophthalmopathy. What was sequenced was blood. In DNA, the CDR3 is TGTGCCAGCACTGAACTCAACGGGAACATTCAGTACTTC. Amino acid sequence: CASTELNGNIQYF.